The 22 T cell receptor beta chains given below trace back to one sample, sequenced in a study of early T cells in non-severe SARS-CoV-2 infection. Each CDR3 protein gets one entry after TCRdb re-called the 5' RACE reads with MiXCR. The table lists 55,000 or so distinct CDR3 sequences, more than 9% of them singletons. Sequenced sample: whole blood. These receptors all stem from an adult who was a healthcare worker with PCR-confirmed SARS-CoV-2 infection or an uninfected control (not recorded which).

The rearrangement joins TRBV29-1 to TRBJ2-7; no reliable D call. The CDR3 is 12 residues long. The germline V and J ends were trimmed by 0 bases and 4 bases, with 7 bases remaining between them. The germline V gene encodes CDR1 SQVTM and CDR2 ANQGSEA. The CDR3: CSVEDERYEQYF. The DNA for the CDR3 is TGCAGCGTTGAAGATGAGCGTTACGAGCAGTACTTC.

This clonotype was detected only a few times. V is TRBV7-8 and J is TRBJ2-3; D may match TRBD1 or TRBD2 (5 bases each). Trimming removed 3 bases at V and 3 bases at J, with 16 bases between. This CDR3 is 16 amino acids long. Germline-derived CDR1 and CDR2 are SGHVS and FQNEAQ. In DNA form, the CDR3 reads TGTGCCAGCAGCTTCTCAGGGACCCGGGGAACAGATACGCAGTATTTT. It encodes CASSFSGTRGTDTQYF.

V usage is TRBV11-2 and J usage is TRBJ2-7; TRBD1 might be the D (6 bases). The V gene's germline CDR1 is SGHAT and CDR2 FQNNGV. V dropped 7 bases and J dropped 4 bases, with 20 bases sitting between them. The CDR3 length is 15 residues. The DNA of the CDR3 is TGTGCCAGCACCCTATCCAGGGGCCTCCAGTACGAGCAGTACTTC. Protein sequence: CASTLSRGLQYEQYF.

CDR3 sequence reads: CASSLGPSPNTGELFF. CDR3 nucleotide sequence: TGTGCCAGCAGCTTGGGTCCAAGTCCGAACACCGGGGAGCTGTTTTTT. The chain carries TRBV5-6 and TRBJ2-2; D unclear. The CDR3 length is 16 residues. Germline CDR1 is SGHDT and CDR2 is YYEEEE. V was trimmed by 0 bases and J by 0 bases, leaving 9 bases between them.

The table lists this clonotype with a few counts. V and J are TRBV29-1 and TRBJ2-7, with D unclear. Germline assignment: CDR1 SQVTM and CDR2 ANQGSEA. The CDR3 sequence is 11 residues long. V was cut by 7 bases and J by 2 bases, with 9 bases left in between. CDR3 loop: CSAQGAYEQYF. As DNA, the CDR3 is TGCAGCGCCCAAGGTGCCTACGAGCAGTACTTC.

The table lists this clonotype with many counts. The chain is built from TRBV9 and TRBJ2-2; D remains ambiguous. V lost 3 bases, J lost 5 bases, and 8 bases lay in between. This CDR3 spans 13 amino acids. CDR1 and CDR2 from the germline V gene are SGDLS and YYNGEE. CDR3 residues: CASSAGWTGELFF. The CDR3 region has the DNA TGTGCCAGCAGCGCCGGGTGGACCGGGGAGCTGTTTTTT.

This clonotype was detected a few times. The chain recombines TRBV9 with TRBJ2-2; 8 positions match TRBD2. Germline trimming cut 4 bases from V and 7 bases from J; bases unmatched to any gene: 18. The CDR3 sequence is 18 residues long. Germline V gives CDR1 SGDLS, CDR2 YYNGEE. The CDR3 nucleotides are TGTGCCAGCAGCCCCTCAGCGGGGGCCAACCCTAGGGGCGGGGAGCTGTTTTTT. It yields the protein CASSPSAGANPRGGELFF.

This chain joins TRBV12-5 and TRBJ2-1; no reliable D call. CDR3 length: 15 residues. Between the trimmed V and J ends, which lost 4 bases and 0 bases, there was a span of 10 bases. CDR1 and CDR2 (germline): LGHNT, FRNRAP. The chain's CDR3 is CASGYDTFSYNEQFF. In DNA, the CDR3 is TGTGCTAGTGGTTATGATACCTTCTCCTACAATGAGCAGTTCTTC.

This clonotype has just a few counts. This chain joins TRBV5-1 and TRBJ2-1; D may be TRBD2 (5 bases). The CDR3 covers 13 residues. Germline CDR1 SGHRS, CDR2 YFSETQ. Trimming removed 4 bases from V and 7 bases from J, with 12 bases in between. This CDR3 reads CASSPGLTNEQFF. The CDR3 DNA follows: TGCGCCAGCAGCCCTGGACTCACTAATGAGCAGTTCTTC.

This sequence joins TRBV28 and TRBJ2-7, with 8 bases matching TRBD2. The germline CDR1 and CDR2 sequences are MDHEN and SYDVKM. Trimming removed 6 bases from V and 3 bases from J; junction bases left unmatched: 4. The CDR3 is made up of 13 amino acids. The CDR3 nucleotides read TGTGCCAGCAGGCGGACTAGCAGCTACGAGCAGTACTTC. Translation gives CASRRTSSYEQYF.

This clonotype was picked up a small number of times. The gene calls are TRBV2 and TRBJ2-7; TRBD1 matches at 12 bases. V was clipped by 11 bases and J by 4 bases; unmatched bases: 3. CDR1 is SNHLY, CDR2 FYNNEI, per germline. The CDR3 length is 12 residues. For the CDR3, the DNA is TGTGCCGGGACAGGGGGCCTTTACGAGCAGTACTTC. Translated, it gives CAGTGGLYEQYF.

This clonotype was found a few times. This chain joins TRBV20-1 and TRBJ1-5; D ambiguous. In germline, CDR1 is DFQATT, CDR2 SNEGSKA (reference sequence). The CDR3 contains 11 residues. V lost 4 bases and J lost 2, with 3 bases in between. CDR3 DNA: TGCAGTGCTACAGGCAATCAGCCCCAGCATTTT. This codes for CSATGNQPQHF.

The table lists this clonotype with many counts. The genes are TRBV19 and TRBJ1-5, with 10 bases aligning to TRBD1. The germline V gene encodes CDR1 LNHDA and CDR2 SQIVND (reference sequence). The junction had 9 bases not matched to a gene; V was cut back by 6 bases and J by 4 bases. This CDR3 comprises 16 residues. Written as DNA, the CDR3 is TGTGCCAGTAGCCCCTGGACAGGGGGAATAAATCAGCCCCAGCATTTT. This encodes CASSPWTGGINQPQHF.

This clonotype has just a few counts. The V gene is TRBV3-1, the J gene TRBJ1-1, with 10 positions matching TRBD1. The CDR3 is made up of 14 amino acids. CDR1 and CDR2 from the germline V gene are LGHDT and YNNKEL (reference sequence). The V segment lost 3 bases and the J segment 6 bases; nucleotides outside the gene matches: 4. CDR3 region: CASSQGQGIAEAFF. The DNA for the CDR3 is TGTGCCAGCAGCCAGGGACAGGGGATAGCTGAAGCTTTCTTT.

This clonotype showed up just a few times. J is TRBJ1-4 and V is TRBV2; TRBD1 aligns across 11 bases. The germline CDR1 and CDR2 sequences are SNHLY and FYNNEI. CDR3 length: 15 residues. V lost 4 bases and J lost 8; bases outside the gene matches: 6. Written as DNA, the CDR3 is TGTGCCAGCAGTGGCCCCGGGACAGGGGGAGAAAAACTGTTTTTT. Its protein is CASSGPGTGGEKLFF.

The rearrangement uses TRBV6-5 and TRBJ2-4; tentative D call: TRBD2 (5 bases). Germline V gene data show CDR1 as MNHEY and CDR2 as SVGAGI. This CDR3 contains 16 residues. Trimming removed 1 base from V and 3 bases from J, with 13 bases in between. The CDR3 DNA reads TGTGCCAGCAGTTACTTGTCTGGCGGAGGCAAAAACATTCAGTACTTC. Translating it yields CASSYLSGGGKNIQYF.

There are a few counts of this clonotype. This sequence joins TRBV27 and TRBJ2-7; 11 bases fit TRBD2. The V and J ends lost 6 bases and 0 bases, in that order; junction bases with no gene match: 7. In germline, CDR1 is MNHEY, CDR2 SMNVEV (reference sequence). The CDR3 length is 16 residues. The CDR3, as DNA: TGTGCCAGCAGCATCTCCGGGACTAGCGGCTCCTACGAGCAGTACTTC. Amino acids: CASSISGTSGSYEQYF.

This clonotype showed up many times. The CDR3: CASSSGKGLYGYTF. Here the CDR3 DNA reads TGTGCCAGCAGCTCTGGAAAGGGGCTATATGGCTACACCTTC. This sequence joins TRBV7-9 and TRBJ1-2; D may be TRBD1 (5 bases). The CDR3 sequence is 14 residues long. CDR1 and CDR2 from the germline V gene are SEHNR and FQNEAQ (reference sequence). Trimming removed 4 bases from V and 5 bases from J, with 14 bases in between. Based on the CDR3 plus reference TRBV7-9 and TRBJ1-2, the full variable domain is DTGVSQNPRHKITKRGQNVTFRCDPISEHNRLYWYRQTLGQGPEFLTYFQNEAQLEKSRLLSDRFSAERPKGSFSTLEIQRTEQGDSAMYLCASSSGKGLYGYTFGSGTRLTVV.

The chain recombines TRBV29-1 with TRBJ1-4; D remains ambiguous. The V end was cut by 6 bases, the J end by 8 bases, with 16 bases between. Looked up from germline, CDR1 is SQVTM and CDR2 is ANQGSEA. This CDR3 contains 13 residues. The CDR3 nucleotides read TGCAGCGTGGCTGACGGAAAGGCGGAAAAACTGTTTTTT. Encoded protein: CSVADGKAEKLFF.

The chain employs TRBV28 and TRBJ2-7; tentatively, D is TRBD1 or TRBD2 (5 bases each). Looked up from germline, CDR1 is MDHEN and CDR2 is SYDVKM. The CDR3 consists of 13 residues. The chain's CDR3 is CKSGQSILSEQYF. The DNA of the CDR3 is TGTAAATCGGGGCAGTCCATATTGTCCGAGCAGTACTTC.

This clonotype was counted at least ten times. The genes are TRBV11-2 and TRBJ2-5, with D possibly being TRBD2 (6 bases). The CDR3 extends over 13 amino acids. The germline CDR1 and CDR2 sequences are SGHAT and FQNNGV. V was trimmed by 1 base and J by 5 bases, leaving 8 bases between them. CDR3 in DNA: TGTGCCAGCAGCTTAGGGAGGGGCGAGACCCAGTACTTC. Amino acids: CASSLGRGETQYF.

This clonotype was seen at least ten times. CDR3 sequence reads: CASRSTGQTYEQYF. In DNA form, the CDR3 reads TGTGCCAGCAGATCCACCGGACAGACCTACGAGCAGTACTTC. The chain uses TRBV6-6 and TRBJ2-7; D is perhaps TRBD1 (6 bases). This CDR3 spans 14 amino acids. Germline CDR1 MNHNY, CDR2 SVGAGI (reference sequence). V lost 6 bases and J 2 bases, leaving 14 bases between the germline ends.